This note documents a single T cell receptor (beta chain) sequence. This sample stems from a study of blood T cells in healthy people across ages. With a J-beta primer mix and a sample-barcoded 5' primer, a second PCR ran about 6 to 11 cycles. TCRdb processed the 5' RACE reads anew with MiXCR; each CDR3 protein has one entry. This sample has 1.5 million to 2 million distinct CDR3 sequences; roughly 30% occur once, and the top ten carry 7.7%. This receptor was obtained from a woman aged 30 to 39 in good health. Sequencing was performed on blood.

CDR3 amino acids: CASSLGTRTNYGYTF. Written as DNA, the CDR3 is TGTGCCAGCAGCTTAGGAACACGAACCAACTATGGCTACACCTTC. The chain links TRBV7-9 to TRBJ1-2; no firm D call. The V gene lost 1 base and the J gene lost 2 bases, with 11 bases spanning the gap. Germline V lookup: CDR1 SEHNR, CDR2 FQNEAQ (reference sequence). The length of the CDR3 is 15 residues.